Only a few counts were recorded for the clone carrying this T cell receptor (beta chain). Its antigen is not identified. Unique molecular identifiers were incorporated during preparation of the TCRbeta library. TCRdb fed the PCR reads into MiXCR, producing one record per CDR3 protein. The table has 500,000 to 600,000 distinct CDR3 sequences, more than 20% seen once. The data originate from a study of T-cell reconstitution after alpha-beta-depleted transplantation in children. Findings and caveats of the study: There were some patients whose high TCRbeta diversity at day 60 came from surviving recipient T cells and thymic progenitors. Expanded graft clones numbering several hundred reportedly gave rise to alpha-beta T cells about two months after transplant. T-cell counts and diversity were attributed mostly to newly produced T cells one year after transplant.

The germline gives CDR1 ENHRY, CDR2 SYGVKD. V was clipped by 4 bases and J by 8 bases, with 14 bases between them. The CDR3 covers 14 residues. The source material was PBMCs, sampled before TCRalphabeta/CD19-depleted stem cell transplant. This TCR was sampled from a boy under two years old with Wiskott-Aldrich syndrome, due to receive a stem cell transplant. The chain links TRBV10-3 to TRBJ1-4; weak D call: TRBD1 (5 bases). CDR3 DNA: TGTGCCATCAGTGGAAAGCCCGAGGGGGAAAAACTGTTTTTT. It translates to CAISGKPEGEKLFF.